Sequencing of this T cell receptor beta chain was carried out in a study of control samples from healthy donors and cancer patients. CDR3 length equals 15 residues. Profiling relied on immunoSEQ multiplex PCR, and the TCRdb table lists in-frame clones only, not all of them. This sample has about 89,000 clones, with about 89% found just once. The specimen was blood. The clonotype was recovered from a man aged 30 to 39 in good health. The genes are TRBV21-1 and TRBJ2-7; the table gives TRBD1 as D, unverified against the DNA. TRBV21-1 is reported as a pseudogene. The CDR3 coding sequence is TGTGCCAAAGCGGGACAGGGGAAGAGCTCCTACGAGCAGTACTTC. It translates to CAKAGQGKSSYEQYF.